The rows below give T cell receptor beta chains drawn from one sample of a study of T-cell reconstitution after alpha-beta-depleted transplantation in children. Via MiXCR, TCRdb re-called the PCR reads, giving one row per CDR3 protein. The sample lists hundreds of thousands of distinct CDR3 sequences; around 13% were seen once. The starting material was PBMCs, obtained before TCRalphabeta/CD19-depleted stem cell transplant. These receptors originate from a girl aged 2-10 years with congenital amegakaryocytic thrombocytopenia, due to receive a stem cell transplant. Each CDR3 is given with its conserved first and last residue. The D gene is left open where the match is weak. Size tells how often a clone was seen (once, few, many) or the class of an expanded clone, and some rows leave it out.

d_call | clone_size | j_call | v_call | cdr3_aa | cdr3_nt
. | few | TRBJ2-7 | TRBV20-1 | CSAPFLALGRHEQYF | TGCAGTGCCCCCTTCCTAGCTCTGGGACGACACGAGCAGTACTTC
. | many | TRBJ2-1 | TRBV27 | CASSLWGTYNEQFF | TGTGCCAGCAGTTTATGGGGGACCTACAATGAGCAGTTCTTC
. | many | TRBJ2-7 | TRBV20-1 | CSARDAAGPGGGSPYEQYF | TGCAGTGCTAGAGATGCGGCGGGGCCTGGGGGCGGGAGCCCCTACGAGCAGTACTTC
TRBD2 | many | TRBJ2-1 | TRBV5-1 | CASSLGWSGLAYYEQFF | TGCGCCAGCAGCTTGGGATGGTCGGGACTAGCTTATTATGAGCAGTTCTTC
TRBD2 | few | TRBJ2-3 | TRBV7-9 | CASSLIGGSRKDTQYF | TGTGCCAGCAGCTTAATCGGCGGGAGTCGGAAAGATACGCAGTATTTT
TRBD2 | . | TRBJ2-1 | TRBV12-3/TRBV12-4 | CASTPGLNNEQFF | TGTGCCAGCACCCCGGGACTAAACAATGAGCAGTTCTTC
. | . | TRBJ2-1 | TRBV18 | CASSPEGSKFNEQFF | TGTGCCAGCTCACCGGAGGGGTCCAAATTCAATGAGCAGTTCTTC
. | many | TRBJ1-5 | TRBV12-3/TRBV12-4 | CASSLGQPYQPQHF | TGTGCCAGCAGTTTGGGGCAGCCTTACCAGCCCCAGCATTTT
TRBD2 | many | TRBJ2-3 | TRBV6-2/TRBV6-3 | CASSYEREGYTDTQYF | TGTGCCAGCAGTTACGAGCGGGAGGGTTACACAGATACGCAGTATTTT
. | . | TRBJ2-7 | TRBV5-1 | CASSSENRAHEQYF | TGCGCCAGCAGCTCAGAGAACAGGGCCCACGAGCAGTACTTC
. | . | TRBJ2-6 | TRBV18 | CASSPGVASGANVLTF | TGTGCCAGCTCCCCGGGGGTGGCCTCTGGGGCCAACGTCCTGACTTTC
. | many | TRBJ2-3 | TRBV7-9 | CASSTILTDTQYF | TGTGCCAGCAGTACAATCCTCACAGATACGCAGTATTTT
. | few | TRBJ1-4 | TRBV12-3/TRBV12-4 | CASSLRRLEKLFF | TGTGCCAGCAGTTTAAGGCGGCTTGAAAAACTGTTTTTT
TRBD1 | few | TRBJ1-1 | TRBV7-2 | CASSSRGAGRVYTEAFF | TGTGCCAGCAGCTCCAGGGGGGCCGGGAGGGTGTACACTGAAGCTTTCTTT
TRBD1 | few | TRBJ1-2 | TRBV12-3/TRBV12-4 | CASSRDRAGGYTF | TGTGCCAGCAGTCGCGACAGGGCCGGAGGCTACACCTTC
TRBD1 | . | TRBJ1-2 | TRBV7-6 | CASSLYEPTGDGYTF | TGTGCCAGCAGCTTATATGAACCCACAGGGGATGGCTACACCTTC
. | many | TRBJ2-3 | TRBV6-2/TRBV6-3 | CASSPVHRTDTQYF | TGTGCCAGCAGTCCCGTTCACCGCACAGATACGCAGTATTTT
TRBD1 | . | TRBJ2-5 | TRBV20-1 | CSARAGTVKETQYF | TGCAGTGCTAGAGCGGGGACAGTAAAAGAGACCCAGTACTTC
TRBD1 | few | TRBJ2-7 | TRBV2 | CASSHPTGDEQYF | TGTGCCAGCAGTCACCCCACAGGGGACGAGCAGTACTTC
. | few | TRBJ1-3 | TRBV20-1 | CSARRDGNTIYF | TGCAGTGCTAGAAGAGACGGAAACACCATATATTTT
. | . | TRBJ2-1 | TRBV9 | CASSVGDRPMVWDEQFF | TGTGCCAGCAGCGTAGGGGACCGACCGATGGTTTGGGATGAGCAGTTCTTC
TRBD2 | . | TRBJ2-7 | TRBV5-1 | CASSRGSGSSYEQYF | TGCGCCAGCAGCCGTGGGAGCGGGAGCTCCTACGAGCAGTACTTC
. | many | TRBJ1-1 | TRBV7-9 | CASSLELRGTEAFF | TGTGCCAGCAGCTTAGAACTAAGGGGGACTGAAGCTTTCTTT
. | many | TRBJ2-5 | TRBV29-1 | CSVQGRLQETQYF | TGCAGCGTTCAAGGACGGCTCCAAGAGACCCAGTACTTC
. | . | TRBJ2-7 | TRBV9 | CASSVGSGSEQYF | TGTGCCAGCAGCGTAGGTTCCGGGTCCGAGCAGTACTTC
. | . | TRBJ2-7 | TRBV11-2 | CASSSSGERWYEQYF | TGTGCCAGCAGCTCCTCAGGGGAAAGGTGGTACGAGCAGTACTTC
TRBD1 | many | TRBJ2-5 | TRBV29-1 | CSVYGTGQETQYF | TGCAGCGTCTACGGGACAGGTCAAGAGACCCAGTACTTC
. | many | TRBJ2-3 | TRBV12-3/TRBV12-4 | CASSFAAATDTQYF | TGTGCCAGCAGTTTCGCGGCGGCCACAGATACGCAGTATTTT
TRBD2 | many | TRBJ2-2 | TRBV27 | CASSFYSGSTGELFF | TGTGCCAGCAGTTTCTATAGCGGGAGTACCGGGGAACTGTTTTTT
. | many | TRBJ1-5 | TRBV28 | CASSLQGRGQPQHF | TGTGCCAGCAGTTTACAGGGTCGTGGTCAGCCCCAGCATTTT
TRBD2 | many | TRBJ2-1 | TRBV11-2 | CASNLGGSFSYEQFF | TGTGCCAGCAACCTGGGGGGGAGTTTTAGCTATGAGCAGTTCTTC